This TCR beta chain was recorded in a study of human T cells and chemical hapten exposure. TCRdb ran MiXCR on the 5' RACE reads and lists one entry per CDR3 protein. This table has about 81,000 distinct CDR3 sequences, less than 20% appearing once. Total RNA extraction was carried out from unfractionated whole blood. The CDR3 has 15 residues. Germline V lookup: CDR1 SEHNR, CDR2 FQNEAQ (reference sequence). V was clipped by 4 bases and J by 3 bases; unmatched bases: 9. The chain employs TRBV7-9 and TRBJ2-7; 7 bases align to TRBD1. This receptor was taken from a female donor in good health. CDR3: CASSSRTGRLYEQYF. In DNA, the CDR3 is TGTGCCAGCAGCTCCAGGACAGGCCGCCTCTACGAGCAGTACTTC.